This TCR beta chain was obtained from a study of blood T cells in healthy people across ages (dated by TCRdb to between 2015 and 2017). Study-level background: In model experiments, template switching captured about one uniquely barcoded TCR beta cDNA molecule for every two T cells. To track age-related changes in TCR beta repertoire diversity, the study relied on deep sequencing normalized with unique cDNA molecular identifiers. Donors were grouped into four age groups: young (average 16 years), middle-aged (39), aged (about 60) and long-lived (about 82). To avoid experimental bias, donors of different ages were distributed randomly across sequencing lanes. Using the same blood draw, the study looked at two additional independent replicas of 1 million unique cDNA reads for two donors, one aged 18 to 30 and the other aged 80 or older. The paper as a whole reports these results and caveats: The CMV infection status of donors was not known, potentially confounding age-related changes in expanded clonotypes. Compared with the aged group, the long-lived group had more naive CD4+ T cells, fewer expanded clones and increased TCR diversity, a pattern suggesting age selection. Bulk unsorted PBMC profiling prevented conclusive comparison of naive and antigen-experienced compartments. The percentage of naive T cells measured by flow cytometry correlated strongly with observed TCR beta diversity. Estimates of total diversity from one million sequenced T cells were regarded as lower bounds and underestimates. Observed TCR beta diversity per million T cells fell roughly linearly with age, and a significant reduction was already apparent by age around 44.

Preparation of the library involved 5' RACE. TCRdb shows the sequencer as Illumina HiSeq 2500. A second roughly 7 to 11 cycle PCR used a sample-barcoded 5' primer and a J-beta primer mix. A unique molecular identifier was introduced onto each TCR beta cDNA molecule by a template-switch 5' adaptor carrying 12 random nucleotides. Each sample yielded at least 3 million CDR3-containing paired-end reads. The Mint cDNA synthesis kit, primed by a TRBC-specific oligonucleotide, was used to synthesize first-strand cDNA from all RNA. After uracil-DNA glycosylase treatment, a first 18-cycle PCR used universal primers M1SS and BC2_uni_R on all cDNA. In the paper's pipeline: For normalization, 1 million high-quality reads, each with a distinct molecular identifier, were randomly selected from each sample. Reads with shared molecular identifiers were discarded instead of being binned into consensus sequences. MiTCR, with a Q25 quality threshold and the strictest error-elimination algorithm, was used for CDR3 identification, clonotype clustering and error correction. A nonparametric unseen species model with Euler transformation was used to estimate a lower bound on total TCR beta diversity. Clones were called with MiXCR by TCRdb after fastp trimmed the public reads at Q25, and only in-frame beta chains were retained. Merged by CDR3 protein, the rows form single entries marked with the most common genes and DNA. Clone size and V and J calls follow TCRdb, not the original study. This sample comprises some 800,000 distinct CDR3 sequences, roughly 44% of them detected only once. The top ten constitute about a fifth of the sample.

The CDR3 covers 15 residues, taking in both the cysteine and the phenylalanine. The retained sequence is limited to the CDR3, 45 bases, with the frame set at the first base. Sequences MNHEY (CDR1) and SVGAGI (CDR2) are obtained from the germline V gene. Trimming at the junction amounts to 4 bases on V and 5 bases on J, and the germline ends lie 18 bases apart. This clonotype was seen more than once but under ten times. Its antigen target is currently unknown. No quality values exist for individual bases; no much larger clone is one base distant. Donors were around 37 systemically healthy Caucasian individuals from Russia aged roughly 6 to 100 years. Around 10 milliliters of peripheral blood were collected from each donor into EDTA-treated Vacutainer tubes. PBMCs were isolated by Ficoll-Paque density-gradient centrifugation, with at least 7 million obtained per sample. Trizol reagent was used to extract total RNA from the PBMCs, yielding at least 5 micrograms per sample. The percentages of naive CD45RAhigh/CD27high T cells were determined by flow cytometry on a PBMC aliquot from every donor.

The receptor chain draws on TRBV6-5 and TRBJ2-7; the D element could tentatively be TRBD1 or TRBD2, as 5 bases agree for each. This sequence originates from a man in his 60s in good health. Sequences were obtained from blood. For the CDR3, the sequence is CASSSPSEGTDEQYF. The DNA reads TGTGCCAGCAGTTCCCCGTCGGAAGGGACGGACGAGCAGTACTTC.